This record looks at one T cell receptor beta chain sequence and its context. These data are taken from a study of blood T cell repertoires in COVID-19. The wider study: Donors in the United States, Italy and Spain gave samples during acute or convalescent COVID-19.

This CDR3 spans 15 amino acids. The V and J ends lost 0 bases and 7 bases respectively, with 16 bases between them. Germline CDR1 reads SGDLS; CDR2 reads YYNGEE. Source study methods: Cell counts per sample came from amplifying reference gene primers. Repertoires were generated with immunoSEQ multiplex PCR, while TCRdb's copy carries only in-frame clones and drops some. V, J and clone size reflect that table, while D and trimming were determined from the DNA. The data contain 250,000 to 350,000 clones, roughly 89% of them singletons. In assigning cohorts, the study relied on participant-reported clinical history. Participants in the exposed group had met a COVID-19 case in the 2 weeks before joining the study.

The TCR comes from a woman in her fifties or sixties who had been exposed to COVID-19. Material: PBMCs or T cells enriched from blood (not recorded which). The chain employs TRBV9 and TRBJ1-2; no definite D call. DNA of the CDR3: TGTGCCAGCAGCGTAGAGCCGGAGGGCCTTGGTGGCTACACCTTC. Translating gives CASSVEPEGLGGYTF.